Below, 31 T cell receptor beta chains from the same sample are listed, as sequenced in a study of blood T cell repertoires in COVID-19. Here immunoSEQ multiplex PCR was the method, and the copy in TCRdb shows in-frame clones only, minus some. The table has around 250,000 clones, about nine tenths seen once. The specimen sequenced was peripheral blood. The source is a man aged 60 to 75 with acute or convalescent COVID-19.

This clone was detected only a few times. This chain uses TRBV20-1 with TRBJ2-7; possibly TRBD2 for D (7 bases). The CDR3 spans 14 residues. V was shortened by 3 bases and J by 4 bases, with 16 bases between the two germline ends. From germline, CDR1 is DFQATT and CDR2 SNEGSKA (reference sequence). CDR3 DNA sequence: TGCAGTGCTAGTTCCGGGGAGGGGGGATACGAGCAGTACTTC. Its protein is CSASSGEGGYEQYF.

This clone was seen just once. The rearrangement uses TRBV11-3 and TRBJ2-3; D remains unclear. The V end lost 5 bases, the J end lost 4 bases, and 16 bases lay between the germline ends. The CDR3 has 15 residues. The germline gives CDR1 SGHNT, CDR2 YENEEA. The CDR3 loop reads CASSPGQVSADTQYF. The CDR3 DNA follows: TGTGCCAGCAGCCCAGGCCAAGTTTCCGCAGATACGCAGTATTTT.

The rearrangement uses TRBV2 and TRBJ1-1, with a possible D match to TRBD1 (5 bases). The CDR3 is 14 residues long. The V and J ends lost 7 bases and 5 bases respectively, with 17 bases between them. Per the germline V gene, CDR1 is SNHLY and CDR2 is FYNNEI. The CDR3 DNA is TGTGCCAGCACTCCGGTCAGGGTGGGAACTGAAGCTTTCTTT. Its protein product is CASTPVRVGTEAFF. The full variable domain, in which reference TRBV2 and TRBJ1-1 provide the parts outside the CDR3, is EPEVTQTPSHQVTQMGQEVILRCVPISNHLYFYWYRQILGQKVEFLVSFYNNEISEKSEIFDDQFSVERPDGSNFTLKIRSTKLEDSAMYFCASTPVRVGTEAFFGQGTRLTVV.

This rearrangement joins TRBV16 to TRBJ2-3; possible D gene TRBD2, 6 bases. The CDR3 has 17 amino acids. Trimming took off 0 bases at V and 1 base at J, with 14 bases between the two ends. Looked up from germline, CDR1 is KGHSY and CDR2 is FQNENV. CDR3 in amino acids: CASSQSGGLPRTDTQYF. The CDR3 DNA reads TGTGCCAGCAGCCAATCGGGGGGACTGCCACGCACAGATACGCAGTATTTT.

This clone was seen just once. The V and J genes are TRBV11-2 and TRBJ2-2; maybe TRBD2 (6 bases). CDR1 and CDR2 from the germline V gene are SGHAT and FQNNGV. This CDR3 contains 18 residues. Deletions cut 2 bases from V and 5 bases from J, with 21 bases between. In DNA, the CDR3 is TGTGCCAGCAGCTTATTGGCGCGGAGGGCAGGAAGTACCGGGGAGCTGTTTTTT. This codes for CASSLLARRAGSTGELFF.

The chain recombines TRBV27 with TRBJ2-1; a weak D match, TRBD2 (5 bases). The length of the CDR3 is 15 residues. Germline CDR1 reads MNHEY; CDR2 reads SMNVEV (reference sequence). Trimming removed 0 bases at V and 4 bases at J, with 10 bases between. CDR3 DNA: TGTGCCAGCAGTTTATCCCGGGAAGTTTACAATGAGCAGTTCTTC. Translating it yields CASSLSREVYNEQFF.

CDR3 sequence: CASSVRVYEQYF. CDR3 bases: TGTGCCAGCAGTGTCCGGGTCTACGAGCAGTACTTC. V and J are TRBV2 and TRBJ2-7; no clear D gene. CDR1 and CDR2 (germline): SNHLY, FYNNEI. The CDR3 loop spans 12 amino acids. Trimming shortened V by 4 bases and J by 3 bases, and 7 bases separated the two germline ends.

The V gene is TRBV6-5, the J gene TRBJ2-7; 7 bases match TRBD1. CDR3 length: 14 amino acids. V was pared by 6 bases and J by 2 bases, with 7 bases of the junction left unmatched. CDR1 is MNHEY, CDR2 SVGAGI, per germline. This CDR3 reads CASRLTGATYEQYF. The CDR3 nucleotides read TGTGCCAGCAGACTCACAGGGGCAACCTACGAGCAGTACTTC.

The CDR3 here is CASREAQETQYF. Here the CDR3 DNA reads TGTGCCAGCAGAGAAGCGCAAGAGACCCAGTACTTC. J is TRBJ2-5 and V is TRBV12-3 or TRBV12-4; D gene ambiguous. Trimming took 6 bases from V and 2 from J, leaving 7 bases between them. The CDR3 length is 12 residues.

Only a few counts were recorded for this clone. The V call is TRBV11-2, the J call TRBJ2-1, with a weak D call TRBD2 (6 bases). CDR3 length: 15 amino acids. Germline lookup yields CDR1 SGHAT and CDR2 FQNNGV. Trimming left V 4 bases short and J 9 bases short, with 19 bases between. In DNA form, the CDR3 reads TGTGCCAGCAGCTGGAGTCCTACGGGAGCCGGTGAGCAGTTCTTC. This encodes CASSWSPTGAGEQFF.

The rearrangement links TRBV4-2 to TRBJ1-6; D is perhaps TRBD1 (5 bases). The germline V gene encodes CDR1 LGHNA and CDR2 YNFKEQ. This CDR3 region has 15 residues. The germline V and J ends were trimmed by 3 bases and 6 bases, with 12 bases remaining between them. Here the CDR3 DNA reads TGTGCCAGCAGCCAGGGGGACTTGGGTAATTCACCCCTCCACTTT. Translated: CASSQGDLGNSPLHF.

This sequence joins TRBV7-2 and TRBJ1-1; a weak D match, TRBD1 (5 bases). Deletions cut 1 base from V and 11 bases from J, with 17 bases between. Looked up from germline, CDR1 is SGHTA and CDR2 is FQGNSA. CDR3 length: 14 residues. CDR3 DNA: TGTGCCAGCAGCTTAGTGGTCAACGGGGGGGACGCTTTCTTT. Its translation: CASSLVVNGGDAFF.

The chain links TRBV5-6 to TRBJ1-2; 8 nucleotides match TRBD1. The CDR3 is 15 amino acids. The germline V gene encodes CDR1 SGHDT and CDR2 YYEEEE. V lost 2 bases to trimming and J lost 1 base; unmatched junction nucleotides: 4. This CDR3 is CASSFTGGNNYGYTF. CDR3 coding DNA: TGTGCCAGCAGCTTTACAGGGGGAAATAACTATGGCTACACCTTC.

The V call is TRBV19, the J call TRBJ2-1, with TRBD1 as a possible D gene (6 bases). CDR1 is LNHDA and CDR2 is SQIVND in the germline V gene (reference sequence). The CDR3 contains 16 residues. V lost 5 bases to trimming and J lost 2 bases, with 16 bases between them. CDR3 coding DNA: TGTGCCAGTAGTCTACAACAGGGTCTGGCCTACAATGAGCAGTTCTTC. Translating gives CASSLQQGLAYNEQFF.

This clone has just one count. The genes are TRBV4-3 and TRBJ1-4, with TRBD1 identical over 8 bases. Trimming at V came to 3 bases and at J to 4 bases, leaving 4 bases not matched to a gene. Germline V gives CDR1 LGHNA, CDR2 YSLEER. The CDR3 length is 15 residues. CDR3 nucleotide sequence: TGCGCCAGCAGCCATCGGGACAGGTTTAATGAAAAACTGTTTTTT. This codes for CASSHRDRFNEKLFF.

This chain connects TRBV28 to TRBJ2-5; no firm D call. This CDR3 is built from 13 residues. The V end was cut by 4 bases, the J end by 4 bases, with 10 bases between. The germline V gene encodes CDR1 MDHEN and CDR2 SYDVKM. The CDR3 loop is CASSSGARETQYF. The CDR3 DNA follows: TGTGCCAGCAGTTCGGGTGCTCGAGAGACCCAGTACTTC.

The chain carries TRBV10-1 and TRBJ2-7, with 7 bases matching TRBD2. The CDR3 length is 15 residues. Germline V gene sequence: CDR1 WNHNN, CDR2 SYGVQD (reference sequence). V was clipped by 1 base and J by 5 bases; unmatched bases: 8. The CDR3 spells CASSECGGRGDEQYF. CDR3 DNA: TGCGCCAGCAGTGAGTGCGGGGGACGAGGGGACGAGCAGTACTTC.

The chain employs TRBV19 and TRBJ2-1; D not resolved. With 4 bases removed from V and 10 bases from J, the gap between germline ends came to 8 bases. CDR1 is LNHDA, CDR2 SQIVND, per germline (reference sequence). The length of the CDR3 is 11 residues. The CDR3 nucleotides read TGTGCCAGTAGTACGGTTGTGGAGCAGTTCTTC. Translating gives CASSTVVEQFF.

Only one count was recorded for this clone. The V and J genes are TRBV28 and TRBJ1-1; a weak D match, TRBD1 (5 bases). Per the germline V gene, CDR1 is MDHEN and CDR2 is SYDVKM. V was clipped by 6 bases and J by 5 bases, with 19 bases between them. This CDR3 comprises 15 residues. In nucleotides, the CDR3 is TGTGCCAGCAGACAAACGGGGGGAGGGAGGACTGAAGCTTTCTTT. The encoded protein is CASRQTGGGRTEAFF.

This clone has a handful of counts. This chain links TRBV27 with TRBJ2-3, with 8 bases identical to TRBD2. This CDR3 is built from 14 residues. The germline CDR1 and CDR2 sequences are MNHEY and SMNVEV (reference sequence). Losses at the gene ends were 5 bases for V and 4 bases for J; bases not matched to a gene: 5. The CDR3 DNA sequence: TGTGCCAGCAGTCCAGGACTAGCTCCAGATACGCAGTATTTT. Residues: CASSPGLAPDTQYF.

The V call is TRBV30, the J call TRBJ2-1; 10 positions match TRBD2. The CDR3 loop spans 16 amino acids. Germline CDR1 is GTSNPN and CDR2 is SVGIG (reference sequence). V dropped 2 bases and J dropped 7; count of bases not matched to a gene: 11. CDR3 coding DNA: TGTGCCTGGAGTAGGGACCTAGCGGGAGCCGGAAATGAGCAGTTCTTC. It specifies CAWSRDLAGAGNEQFF.

The chain recombines TRBV5-4 with TRBJ2-5; TRBD2 agrees at 9 bases. The ends lost 7 bases at V and 5 bases at J; junction bases unmatched: 6. The CDR3 totals 13 residues. CDR1 and CDR2 (germline): SGHNT, YYREEE (reference sequence). The CDR3 loop is CASRIAGVETQYF. In DNA form, the CDR3 reads TGTGCCAGCCGCATAGCGGGAGTTGAGACCCAGTACTTC.

V usage is TRBV5-4 and J usage is TRBJ1-2; perhaps TRBD1 as D (5 bases). This CDR3 region has 13 residues. Germline values: CDR1 SGHNT, CDR2 YYREEE (reference sequence). V lost 4 bases to trimming and J lost 0 bases, with 7 bases between them. CDR3 DNA sequence: TGTGCCAGCAGCACGACAGCTAACTATGGCTACACCTTC. Translated: CASSTTANYGYTF. Using reference TRBV5-4 and TRBJ1-2 for the parts outside the CDR3, the full variable domain is ETGVTQSPTHLIKTRGQQVTLRCSSQSGHNTVSWYQQALGQGPQFIFQYYREEENGRGNFPPRFSGLQFPNYSSELNVNALELDDSALYLCASSTTANYGYTFGSGTRLTVV.

This chain joins TRBV28 and TRBJ1-5, with 8 positions matching TRBD1. CDR3 size: 14 residues. Germline lookup yields CDR1 MDHEN and CDR2 SYDVKM. Trimming removed 6 bases from V and 7 bases from J; junction bases left unmatched: 8. The CDR3 spells CASRKTGGGQPQHF. The CDR3 bases are TGTGCCAGCAGGAAAACAGGGGGAGGGCAGCCCCAGCATTTT.

The rearrangement links TRBV5-1 to TRBJ2-1; 8 bases are shared with TRBD2. The CDR3 spans 15 residues. CDR1 SGHRS and CDR2 YFSETQ come from the germline V gene. J was trimmed by 2 bases and V by 4 bases; bases with no gene match: 5. The CDR3 DNA follows: TGCGCCAGCAGCACAAGCGGGAGTGCCTACAATGAGCAGTTCTTC. This translates into CASSTSGSAYNEQFF. The variable domain in full, with the rest retrieved from reference TRBV5-1 and TRBJ2-1, is KAGVTQTPRYLIKTRGQQVTLSCSPISGHRSVSWYQQTPGQGLQFLFEYFSETQRNKGNFPGRFSGRQFSNSRSEMNVSTLELGDSALYLCASSTSGSAYNEQFFGPGTRLTVL.

The rearrangement uses TRBV29-1 and TRBJ2-7, with D tentatively TRBD2 (6 bases). The V and J ends lost 4 bases and 4 bases respectively, with 14 bases between them. CDR3 length: 13 residues. The V gene's germline CDR1 is SQVTM and CDR2 ANQGSEA. The DNA of the CDR3 is TGCAGCGTTGTAGTTGGGACTGTTTACGAGCAGTACTTC. This encodes CSVVVGTVYEQYF.

The J gene is TRBJ1-2, the V gene TRBV7-9; D call uncertain. V lost 2 bases to trimming and J lost 5 bases, with 15 bases between them. Germline CDR1 SEHNR, CDR2 FQNEAQ (reference sequence). The CDR3 contains 15 residues. The CDR3 sequence is CASSLFPRVSYGYTF. The DNA of the CDR3 is TGTGCCAGCAGCTTATTCCCGCGGGTATCATATGGCTACACCTTC.

The chain uses TRBV11-2 and TRBJ1-1; the match to TRBD1 covers 10 bases. V lost 1 base, J lost 3 bases, and 5 bases stayed unmatched. The CDR3 runs 16 residues. Germline V gives CDR1 SGHAT, CDR2 FQNNGV. CDR3 coding DNA: TGTGCCAGCAGCTTAGGGGCCGGGACAGGGGACACTGAAGCTTTCTTT. Translating gives CASSLGAGTGDTEAFF.

The CDR3 nucleotides are TGTGCCAGCAGCTTGAGGGGTCGCGGCTACACCTTC. Translating it yields CASSLRGRGYTF. This rearrangement joins TRBV5-6 to TRBJ1-2; D is possibly TRBD1 (5 bases). Between the trimmed V and J ends, which lost 1 base and 8 bases, there was a span of 9 bases. Germline assignment: CDR1 SGHDT and CDR2 YYEEEE. This CDR3 spans 12 amino acids.

The gene calls are TRBV5-6 and TRBJ2-7; 7 bases match TRBD1. Germline lookup yields CDR1 SGHDT and CDR2 YYEEEE. Germline trimming cut 4 bases from V and 6 bases from J; bases unmatched to any gene: 13. CDR3 length equals 15 residues. The CDR3 DNA reads TGTGCCAGCAGCCAATTTCTAGTTGGGGACAGCGAGCAGTACTTC. Translation: CASSQFLVGDSEQYF.

By proportion, this clone is medium-sized. This chain connects TRBV4-1 to TRBJ2-1, with a tentative D call TRBD2 (5 bases). Germline values: CDR1 MGHRA, CDR2 YSYEKL. The CDR3 runs to 17 residues. Trimming took off 6 bases at V and 0 bases at J, with 18 bases between the two ends. The CDR3 here is CASSREPGSHSYNEQFF. Here the CDR3 DNA reads TGCGCCAGCAGTCGAGAACCGGGATCCCACTCCTACAATGAGCAGTTCTTC.